The TCR beta chain under discussion was sequenced for a study of blood T cell repertoires in COVID-19. Background on the study: The origin of the acute and convalescent COVID-19 samples was the United States, Italy and Spain. Nucleic acid was either cDNA or gDNA, and it came from T cells, B-cell-depleted T cells, or PBMCs.

This CDR3 region has 20 residues. Germline trimming cut 4 bases from V and 1 base from J; bases unmatched to any gene: 15. Germline CDR1 and CDR2: KGHSH and LQKENI. In the source study's methods: Reference gene primers were amplified, and this amplification served to estimate nucleated cell counts. Sequencing was performed with immunoSEQ multiplex PCR; in TCRdb, only in-frame clones are kept and a portion is missing. V and J calls and clone size come straight from that table; D and trimming were deduced from the DNA. Of approximately 190,000 clones in the sample, 85% to 90% were seen once. This clone was observed a handful of times.

The sequencing input was peripheral blood. The clonotype comes from an elderly man with acute or convalescent COVID-19. This chain connects TRBV18 to TRBJ2-2; 10 bases are shared with TRBD2. The CDR3 coding sequence is TGTGCCAGCTCACGCACCGGGACGGTTGGGACTAGCGTGAACACCGGGGAGCTGTTTTTT. Translated: CASSRTGTVGTSVNTGELFF.